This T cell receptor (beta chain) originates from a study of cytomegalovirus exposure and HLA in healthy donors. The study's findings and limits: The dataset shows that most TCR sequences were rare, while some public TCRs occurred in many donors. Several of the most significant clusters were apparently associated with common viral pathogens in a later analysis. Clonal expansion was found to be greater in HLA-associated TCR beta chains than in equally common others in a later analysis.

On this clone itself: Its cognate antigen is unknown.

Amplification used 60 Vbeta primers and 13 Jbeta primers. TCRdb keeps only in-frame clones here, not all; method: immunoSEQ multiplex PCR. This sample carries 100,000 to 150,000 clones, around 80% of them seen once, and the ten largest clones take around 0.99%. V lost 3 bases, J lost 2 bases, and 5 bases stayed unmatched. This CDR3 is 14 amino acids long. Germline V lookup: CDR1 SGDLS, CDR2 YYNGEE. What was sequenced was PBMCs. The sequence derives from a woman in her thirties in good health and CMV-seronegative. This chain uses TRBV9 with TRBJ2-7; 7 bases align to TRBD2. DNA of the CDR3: TGTGCCAGCAGCGGGGGAGGGTCCGCCTACGAGCAGTACTTC. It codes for CASSGGGSAYEQYF.